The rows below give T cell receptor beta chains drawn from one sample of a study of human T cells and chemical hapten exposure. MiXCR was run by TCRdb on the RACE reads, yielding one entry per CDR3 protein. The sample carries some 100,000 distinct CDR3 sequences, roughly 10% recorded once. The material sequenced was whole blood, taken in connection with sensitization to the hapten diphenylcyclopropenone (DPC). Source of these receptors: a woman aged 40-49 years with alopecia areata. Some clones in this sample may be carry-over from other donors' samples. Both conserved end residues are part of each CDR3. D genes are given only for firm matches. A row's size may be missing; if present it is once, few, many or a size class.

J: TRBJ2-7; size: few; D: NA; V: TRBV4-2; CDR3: CASSPTLNYDEQYF; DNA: TGTGCCAGCAGCCCCACCCTCAACTACGACGAGCAGTACTTC
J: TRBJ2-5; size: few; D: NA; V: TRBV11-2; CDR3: CASSRQTVLQETQYF; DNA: TGTGCCAGCAGCCGCCAGACGGTACTACAAGAGACCCAGTACTTC
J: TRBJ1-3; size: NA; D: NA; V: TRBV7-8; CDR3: CASSLGYTIYF; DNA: TGTGCCAGCAGCTTAGGTTACACCATATATTTT
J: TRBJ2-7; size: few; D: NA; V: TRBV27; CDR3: CASSSRTPIGEQYF; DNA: TGTGCCAGCAGTTCGCGGACCCCAATAGGCGAGCAGTACTTC
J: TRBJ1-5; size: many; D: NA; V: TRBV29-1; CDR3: CSVRTGLDQPQHF; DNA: TGCAGCGTTCGTACAGGGTTGGATCAGCCCCAGCATTTT
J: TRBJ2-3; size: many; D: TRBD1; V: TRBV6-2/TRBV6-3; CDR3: CASSPRDRAEKEYF; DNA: TGTGCCAGCAGTCCTCGGGACAGGGCCGAGAAGGAGTATTTT
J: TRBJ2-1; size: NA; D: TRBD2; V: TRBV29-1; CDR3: CSATTSGDEQFF; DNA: TGCAGCGCTACGACTAGCGGGGATGAGCAGTTCTTC
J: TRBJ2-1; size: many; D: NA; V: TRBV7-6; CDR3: CASSLGGGAEVEQFF; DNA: TGTGCCAGCAGCTTAGGTGGGGGGGCCGAAGTGGAGCAGTTCTTC
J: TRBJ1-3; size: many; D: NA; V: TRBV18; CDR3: CASSYAGPNSGNTIYF; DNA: TGTGCCAGCTCCTACGCAGGACCCAACTCTGGAAACACCATATATTTT
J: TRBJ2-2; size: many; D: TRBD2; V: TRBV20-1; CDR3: CSARASGGIGELFF; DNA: TGCAGTGCTAGAGCGAGCGGGGGTATCGGGGAGCTGTTTTTT
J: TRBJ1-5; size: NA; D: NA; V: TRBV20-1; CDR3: CSARQGSNQPQHF; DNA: TGCAGTGCTAGACAGGGTAGCAATCAGCCCCAGCATTTT
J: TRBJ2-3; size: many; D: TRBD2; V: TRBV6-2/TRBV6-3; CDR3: CASSYVVGGNVEDTQYF; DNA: TGTGCCAGCAGTTACGTGGTCGGGGGGAACGTCGAGGATACGCAGTATTTT
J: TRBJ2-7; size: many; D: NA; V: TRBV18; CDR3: CASSPLVSPGSYEQYF; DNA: TGTGCCAGCTCACCACTGGTCTCCCCCGGCTCCTACGAGCAGTACTTC
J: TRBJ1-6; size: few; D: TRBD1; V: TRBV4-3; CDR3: CASSQSGTGESPLHF; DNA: TGCGCCAGCAGCCAGTCCGGGACAGGGGAGTCACCCCTCCACTTT
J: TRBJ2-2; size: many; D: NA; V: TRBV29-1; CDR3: CSEGEELFF; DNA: TGCAGCGAGGGCGAGGAGCTGTTTTTT
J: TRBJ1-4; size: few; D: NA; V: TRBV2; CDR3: CASGGSAVREKLFF; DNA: TGTGCCAGCGGGGGATCCGCGGTGCGTGAAAAACTGTTTTTT
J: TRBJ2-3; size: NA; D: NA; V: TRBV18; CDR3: CASSPLRVDTQYF; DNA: TGTGCCAGCTCACCCCTAAGGGTGGATACGCAGTATTTT
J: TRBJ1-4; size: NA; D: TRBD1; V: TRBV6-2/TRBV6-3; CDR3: CASSRGTGVFKEEKLFF; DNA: TGTGCCAGCAGCCGCGGGACAGGGGTCTTCAAGGAAGAAAAACTGTTTTTT
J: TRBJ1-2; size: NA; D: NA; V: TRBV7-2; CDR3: CASSLQMSRANYGYTF; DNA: TGTGCCAGCAGCTTACAAATGTCCAGAGCTAACTATGGCTACACCTTC
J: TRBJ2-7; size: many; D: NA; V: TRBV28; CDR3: CASSLSDRRSYEQYF; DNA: TGTGCCAGCAGTTTAAGCGACAGGCGCTCCTACGAGCAGTACTTC
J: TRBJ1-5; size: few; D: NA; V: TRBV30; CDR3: CAWSKGGGNQPQHF; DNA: TGTGCCTGGAGTAAAGGGGGTGGCAATCAGCCCCAGCATTTT
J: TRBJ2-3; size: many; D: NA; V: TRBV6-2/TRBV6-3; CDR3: CASRDSGAALTDTQYF; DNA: TGTGCCAGCAGGGATTCCGGGGCCGCCCTCACAGATACGCAGTATTTT
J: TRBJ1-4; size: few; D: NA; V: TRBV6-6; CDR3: CASSYRANEKLFF; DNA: TGTGCCAGCAGTTATAGGGCTAATGAAAAACTGTTTTTT